What follows are 20 T cell receptor beta chains derived from one specimen sequenced in a study of blood T cell repertoires in COVID-19. Profiled with immunoSEQ multiplex PCR; TCRdb holds only in-frame clones, not every one. The profile shows about 200,000 clones, approximately 90% of them singletons. The sequenced sample consisted of peripheral blood. The receptors were gathered from a man between 45 and 60 years old with COVID-19, enrolled during active disease.

The chain joins TRBV7-9 to TRBJ2-7; the D gene is possibly TRBD2 (6 bases). This CDR3 contains 15 residues. Per the germline V gene, CDR1 is SEHNR and CDR2 is FQNEAQ (reference sequence). The ends were cut back, 5 bases at V and 3 bases at J, with 17 bases in the middle. For the CDR3, the DNA is TGTGCCAGCAGCCCAATCTTTGGGAGGAGCTACGAGCAGTACTTC. It encodes CASSPIFGRSYEQYF.

In this sample, this clone turned up a few times. At one of its ends the junction is not consistent with the germline gene, which may arise from a read error. V usage is TRBV12-5 and J usage is TRBJ2-1; D is perhaps TRBD2 (5 bases). The CDR3 consists of 11 residues. CDR1 and CDR2 (germline): LGHNT, FRNRAP. The CDR3 protein is CASGLLGSAVF. For the CDR3, the DNA is TGTGCTAGTGGTTTACTGGGTTCAGCGGTCTTC. Full variable domain (outside the CDR3, taken from reference TRBV12-5 and TRBJ2-1): DARVTQTPRHKVTEMGQEVTMRCQPILGHNTVFWYRQTMMQGLELLAYFRNRAPLDDSGMPKDRFSAEMPDATLATLKIQPSEPRDSAVYFCASGLLGSAVFGPGTRLTVL.

The chain uses TRBV24-1 and TRBJ2-1; the match to TRBD1 covers 9 bases. With 10 bases clipped from V and 8 bases from J, the junction kept 14 bases outside the gene matches. This CDR3 is 15 amino acids long. The germline V gene encodes CDR1 KGHDR and CDR2 SFDVKD. The CDR3 nucleotides are TGTGCCACAGGTGCCCCGGGACAGGGTAGGGATGAGCAGTTCTTC. This translates into CATGAPGQGRDEQFF.

Remarks on this clone: Relative to the germline gene, one junction end is altered; a read error may explain this. This chain connects TRBV7-7 to TRBJ2-2; D is unclear. Germline CDR1 SSHAT, CDR2 FNYEAQ (reference sequence). The CDR3 is 16 amino acids. Here the CDR3 reads CASSPSAVPNTGELFF. The DNA of the CDR3 is TGTGCTAGCAGCCCCAGCGCGGTTCCGAACACCGGGGAGCTGTTTTTT. The full variable domain, in which reference TRBV7-7 and TRBJ2-2 provide the parts outside the CDR3, is GAGVSQSPRYKVTKRGQDVTLRCDPISSHATLYWYQQALGQGPEFLTYFNYEAQPDKSGLPSDRFSAERPEGSISTLTIQRTEQRDSAMYRCASSPSAVPNTGELFFGEGSRLTVL.

The CDR3 reads CASGTGANYGYTF. The CDR3 nucleotides read TGTGCCAGTGGGACGGGAGCTAACTATGGCTACACCTTC. The chain employs TRBV19 and TRBJ1-2; tentatively, D is TRBD1 (5 bases). Trimming shortened V by 8 bases and J by 0 bases, and 10 bases separated the two germline ends. The CDR3 has 13 amino acids. Germline values: CDR1 LNHDA, CDR2 SQIVND (reference sequence). The variable domain in full, with the rest retrieved from reference TRBV19 and TRBJ1-2, is DGGITQSPKYLFRKEGQNVTLSCEQNLNHDAMYWYRQDPGQGLRLIYYSQIVNDFQKGDIAEGYSVSREKKESFPLTVTSAQKNPTAFYLCASGTGANYGYTFGSGTRLTVV.

This chain uses TRBV5-1 with TRBJ2-1; D not certain. The V gene lost 1 base and the J gene lost 0 bases, with 8 bases spanning the gap. CDR3 length equals 15 residues. Germline V gives CDR1 SGHRS, CDR2 YFSETQ. DNA for the CDR3: TGCGCCAGCAGCTTGAGTCAGATCTCCTACAATGAGCAGTTCTTC. This encodes CASSLSQISYNEQFF.

V is TRBV5-8 and J is TRBJ1-5; the D gene is possibly TRBD1 (5 bases). CDR3 length: 13 amino acids. Germline values: CDR1 SGHTS, CDR2 YDEGEE. Trimming took 2 bases from V and 2 from J, leaving 5 bases between them. CDR3 in DNA: TGTGCCAGCAGCTTACAGGGCAATCAGCCCCAGCATTTT. Amino acid sequence: CASSLQGNQPQHF.

The rearrangement uses TRBV5-8 and TRBJ1-5; D not resolved. The CDR3 runs to 15 residues. Germline loops: CDR1 SGHTS, CDR2 YDEGEE. V lost 0 bases, J lost 0 bases, and 7 bases lay in between. This CDR3 reads CASSLAGNSNQPQHF. DNA for the CDR3: TGTGCCAGCAGCTTGGCCGGGAATAGCAATCAGCCCCAGCATTTT.

This chain links TRBV7-2 with TRBJ2-1, with D possibly TRBD1 on 6 matching bases. The CDR3 contains 16 residues. The V and J ends lost 2 bases and 7 bases respectively, with 18 bases between them. The germline V gene encodes CDR1 SGHTA and CDR2 FQGNSA. The CDR3 DNA sequence: TGTGCCAGCAGCTTACTGCCAGGGGAATTGGGGAATGAGCAGTTCTTC. This translates into CASSLLPGELGNEQFF.

The chain employs TRBV3-1 (or the pseudogene TRBV3-2) and TRBJ1-1; TRBD1 might be the D (6 bases). Germline loops: CDR1 LGHDT, CDR2 YNNKEL (reference sequence). The CDR3 runs 16 residues. With 3 bases removed from V and 6 bases from J, the gap between germline ends came to 20 bases. The CDR3 DNA is TGTGCCAGCAGCCAGTGGGGGGGCCAGTCTCACGCTGAAGCTTTCTTT. Translating it yields CASSQWGGQSHAEAFF.

The rearrangement uses TRBV14 and TRBJ1-5; D gene ambiguous. Germline V gene sequence: CDR1 SGHDN, CDR2 FVKESK. V was pared by 3 bases and J by 11 bases, with 11 bases between. This CDR3 has 12 residues. In nucleotides, the CDR3 is TGTGCCAGCAGCCACCCCCCCAGAACCCAGCATTTT. Its protein is CASSHPPRTQHF.

This clone was seen a single time. The V and J genes are TRBV10-3 and TRBJ1-5; a possible D gene is TRBD1 (5 bases). V dropped 4 bases and J dropped 2 bases, with 12 bases sitting between them. Germline V gene data show CDR1 as ENHRY and CDR2 as SYGVKD. The CDR3 has 15 amino acids. The CDR3 loop reads CAISGGGDGNQPQHF. DNA for the CDR3: TGTGCCATCAGTGGGGGCGGGGATGGCAATCAGCCCCAGCATTTT.

This clone occurred once. The same CDR3 arises from other DNA sequences in this sample as well. V is TRBV7-9 and J is TRBJ1-1; TRBD1 matches at 7 bases. Germline V gene data show CDR1 as SEHNR and CDR2 as FQNEAQ (reference sequence). V gave up 5 bases and J gave up 4 bases; unmatched junction bases: 7. CDR3 length: 14 residues. The CDR3 reads CASSPGQGGTEAFF. Written as DNA, the CDR3 is TGTGCCAGCAGCCCCGGGCAGGGGGGCACTGAAGCTTTCTTT.

The chain uses TRBV19 and TRBJ2-5, with TRBD1 matching over 7 bases. CDR1 and CDR2 (germline): LNHDA, SQIVND (reference sequence). This CDR3 region has 14 residues. Trimming at V came to 5 bases and at J to 4 bases, leaving 7 bases not matched to a gene. The CDR3 is CASSLRQGIETQYF. CDR3 DNA: TGTGCCAGTAGTCTCCGACAGGGAATAGAGACCCAGTACTTC. Drawing the rest from reference TRBV19 and TRBJ2-5, the complete variable domain is DGGITQSPKYLFRKEGQNVTLSCEQNLNHDAMYWYRQDPGQGLRLIYYSQIVNDFQKGDIAEGYSVSREKKESFPLTVTSAQKNPTAFYLCASSLRQGIETQYFGPGTRLLVL.

The chain employs TRBV19 and TRBJ2-5; perhaps TRBD2 as D (7 bases). V was shortened by 3 bases and J by 5 bases, with 13 bases between the two germline ends. The germline V gene encodes CDR1 LNHDA and CDR2 SQIVND (reference sequence). The CDR3 has 14 amino acids. The CDR3 loop reads CASSIGGGAETQYF. CDR3 nucleotide sequence: TGTGCCAGTAGTATTGGAGGGGGGGCCGAGACCCAGTACTTC.

V is TRBV5-1 and J is TRBJ2-2, with 14 bases that match TRBD2. This CDR3 region has 17 residues. Germline trimming cut 3 bases from V and 5 bases from J; bases unmatched to any gene: 6. Germline V CDR1 and CDR2: SGHRS, YFSETQ. In DNA, the CDR3 is TGCGCCAGCAGCTCCGGGACTAGCGGGAGTGGGACCGGGGAGCTGTTTTTT. Translating it yields CASSSGTSGSGTGELFF.

This chain connects TRBV5-1 to TRBJ2-7; tentatively, D is TRBD1 (6 bases). Trimming cost V 4 bases and J 6 bases, with 17 bases left between them. Per the germline V gene, CDR1 is SGHRS and CDR2 is YFSETQ. The CDR3 is 14 amino acids. CDR3 coding DNA: TGCGCCAGCAGCCTTGAGGGGGACGAGGGCGAGCAGTACTTC. It codes for CASSLEGDEGEQYF. Drawing the rest from reference TRBV5-1 and TRBJ2-7, the complete variable domain is KAGVTQTPRYLIKTRGQQVTLSCSPISGHRSVSWYQQTPGQGLQFLFEYFSETQRNKGNFPGRFSGRQFSNSRSEMNVSTLELGDSALYLCASSLEGDEGEQYFGPGTRLTVT.

V gene TRBV30 combines with J gene TRBJ1-2, with 8 bases matching TRBD1. The CDR3 runs to 11 residues. Losses at the gene ends were 4 bases for V and 8 bases for J; bases not matched to a gene: 3. CDR1 is GTSNPN and CDR2 is SVGIG in the germline V gene (reference sequence). CDR3 amino acids: CAWKGTGGYTF. The CDR3 nucleotides read TGTGCCTGGAAAGGGACAGGAGGCTACACCTTC.

The chain employs TRBV7-9 and TRBJ2-2; 8 bases agree with TRBD2. Germline V gene lookup returns CDR1 SEHNR and CDR2 FQNEAQ (reference sequence). The CDR3 length is 16 residues. Losses at the gene ends were 2 bases for V and 2 bases for J; bases not matched to a gene: 4. Here the CDR3 DNA reads TGTGCCAGCAGCTTATCGGCGGGGGGCAACACCGGGGAGCTGTTTTTT. Its translation: CASSLSAGGNTGELFF.

This clone appeared a few times. The V gene is TRBV5-4, the J gene TRBJ2-3; D is perhaps TRBD2 (6 bases). The germline gives CDR1 SGHNT, CDR2 YYREEE (reference sequence). The V end lost 5 bases, the J end lost 2 bases, and 15 bases lay between the germline ends. The CDR3 sequence is 15 residues long. CDR3 in DNA: TGTGCCAGCAGGTCAACTAGCAATCCCACAGATACGCAGTATTTT. Translation gives CASRSTSNPTDTQYF.